The entry that follows covers one T cell receptor beta chain sequence. The clone's antigen remains unknown. No quality values exist for individual bases; no much larger clone is one base distant. The sample originates from a study of T cell responses to AZD1222 COVID-19 vaccine (dated by TCRdb to the early 2020s). Background for the entire study: A total of roughly 240 trial participants underwent TCR sequencing, of whom about 200 received two doses of AZD1222 and about 25 received two doses of the MenACWY control vaccine. Enrollment into the trials was organized by age into subgroups of 18-55, 56-69 and 70-plus years, and those subgroups contained roughly 140, 27 and 60 TCR-sequenced participants, respectively. On the study overall, not on this receptor specifically: The whole spike protein was spanned by vaccine-associated CD4 TCRs, and dominant responses were seen in regions 160-218 and 743-854. Because no samples from the day 14 peak response were available, repertoires could be characterized only after the peak T cell response. The 56-69-year group was small, and its depth increase did not reach significance, likely because of low power. Conclusions about previously exposed vaccinees are limited because only a handful of AZD1222 recipients were SARS-CoV-2 seropositive at baseline. Participants were mostly white British and included more females than males, and it was suggested by the authors that clonal diversity may have been underestimated. Reportedly, almost half of the unique spike-specific TCRs recognized epitopes lying outside the regions that are mutated in the B.1.351 and B.1.1.7 variants. Spike-specific TCR breadth and depth rose significantly after two AZD1222 doses compared with day 0 and with MenACWY recipients.

CDR1 MNHNY and CDR2 SVGAGI are derived from the germline V gene (reference sequence). Trimming removed 5 bases from V and 1 base from J; the gene matches leave 5 bases unexplained. Including cysteine and phenylalanine, the CDR3 has 15 amino acids. Left in the record is the CDR3 DNA by itself, 45 bases read in frame from the first base. The intended sense of this specimen's time point label: about 28 days (+/-7) after the second vaccine dose. AZD1222 recipients whose second dose came at about 4 weeks and those whose second dose came at about 12 weeks were combined into one group, since spike-specific TCR depth and breadth did not differ between the two schedules. Samples from vaccinated people were obtained from the UK trials COV001 and COV002, which included a single-blind randomized controlled phase 2/3 trial of AZD1222 (ChAdOx1 nCoV-19) in healthy adults. For TCRbeta chain sequencing, PBMC samples from trial participants were taken at day 0 and at day 28 after the second dose.

The CDR3 regions of human TCRbeta chains were analyzed by immunosequencing. Regarding the original processing steps: TCRs in the repertoires were matched against a reference library of SARS-CoV-2-specific TCRs that had been generated with the MIRA antigen-specificity platform. Breadth meant the fraction of unique TCRs that were SARS-CoV-2-associated, whereas depth meant the fraction of total T cells that were SARS-CoV-2-associated. Each spike-specific TCR was assigned to its reactive spike region and to a CD4 or CD8 class using the MIRA data. Log10-transformed breadth and depth values were compared by one-way ANOVA with Sidak's multiple comparisons tests. TCRdb holds this immuneACCESS table with in-frame rearrangements only. Some clones are missing; in checked studies, unresolved V genes explain under half, and the rest has no known cause. That table is the source of V, J and clone size, and D and trimming were worked out from the DNA. Within this sample are tens of thousands of clones, with 70% to 90% of them counted one time only. The ten largest clones capture approximately 1.3% of the sample.

The receptor chain draws on TRBV6-6 and TRBJ1-3; TRBD1 agrees with 7 junctional bases. Here the sequenced sample was peripheral blood, taken 28 days after the second AZD1222 dose. This clonotype was obtained from an adult who received the AZD1222 COVID-19 vaccine. In nucleotides, the sequence is TGTGCCAGCAGTCCCAGGGGGGGTTCTGGAAACACCATATATTTT. The resulting protein is CASSPRGGSGNTIYF.